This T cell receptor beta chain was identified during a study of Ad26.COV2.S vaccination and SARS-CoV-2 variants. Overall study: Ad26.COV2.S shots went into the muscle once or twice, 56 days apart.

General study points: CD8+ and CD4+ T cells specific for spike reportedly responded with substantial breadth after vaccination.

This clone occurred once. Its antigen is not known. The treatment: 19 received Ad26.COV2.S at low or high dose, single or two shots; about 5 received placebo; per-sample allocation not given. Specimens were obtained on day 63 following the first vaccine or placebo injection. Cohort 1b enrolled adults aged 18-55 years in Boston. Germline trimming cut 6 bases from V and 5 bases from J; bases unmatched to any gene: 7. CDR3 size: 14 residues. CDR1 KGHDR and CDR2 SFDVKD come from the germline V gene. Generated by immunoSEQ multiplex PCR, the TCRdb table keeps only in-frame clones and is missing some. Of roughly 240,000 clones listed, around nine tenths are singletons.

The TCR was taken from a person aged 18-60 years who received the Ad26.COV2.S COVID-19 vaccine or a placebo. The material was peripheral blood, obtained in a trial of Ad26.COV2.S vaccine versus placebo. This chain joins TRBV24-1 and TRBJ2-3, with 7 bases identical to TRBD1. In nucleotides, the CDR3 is TGTGCCACCAGTCGACAGGGTGGTAGAGATACGCAGTATTTT. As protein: CATSRQGGRDTQYF.